Below are 18 T cell receptor beta chains sequenced from a single sample in a study of control samples from healthy donors and cancer patients. Measured with immunoSEQ multiplex PCR; TCRdb has only the in-frame clones, and not every one. The sample holds approximately 90,000 clones, roughly 80% seen once. Input material: blood. Source of these receptors: a man aged 30 to 39 in good health.

For this clone: This same CDR3 is encoded by further DNA sequences in the sample. This sequence joins TRBV15 and TRBJ2-1, with 8 bases aligning to TRBD2. Germline values: CDR1 LNHNV, CDR2 YYDKDF (reference sequence). V was clipped by 0 bases and J by 5 bases; unmatched bases: 3. CDR3 length equals 15 residues. The CDR3 region is CATSRDGGGHNEQFF. The CDR3 DNA is TGTGCCACCAGCAGAGATGGCGGGGGGCACAATGAGCAGTTCTTC.

The chain's CDR3 is CAWSTSGRELFF. DNA for the CDR3: TGTGCCTGGAGCACCTCGGGACGGGAGCTGTTTTTT. The V and J genes are TRBV30 and TRBJ2-2; D is possibly TRBD1 or TRBD2 (5 bases each). The germline gives CDR1 GTSNPN, CDR2 SVGIG (reference sequence). This CDR3 has 12 residues. V was shortened by 3 bases and J by 9 bases, with 11 bases between the two germline ends.

The chain links TRBV6-2 or TRBV6-3 to TRBJ1-6; no reliable D call. Germline loops: CDR1 MNHEY, CDR2 SVGEGT. Trimming shortened V by 4 bases and J by 6 bases, and 19 bases separated the two germline ends. The CDR3 runs to 17 residues. The CDR3 DNA is TGTGCCAGCAGTTTTCAACCGAAGGAATCGGGTAATTCACCCCTCCACTTT. It is translated as CASSFQPKESGNSPLHF.

This clone was recorded once. The chain employs TRBV30 and TRBJ2-2; D is possibly TRBD2 (6 bases). This CDR3 is built from 16 residues. Germline values: CDR1 GTSNPN, CDR2 SVGIG (reference sequence). V was cut by 0 bases and J by 1 base, with 12 bases left in between. The CDR3 loop reads CAWSVHIAENTGELFF. In nucleotides, the CDR3 is TGTGCCTGGAGTGTACATATAGCGGAGAACACCGGGGAGCTGTTTTTT.

The gene calls are TRBV5-1 and TRBJ2-3; 8 nucleotides match TRBD2. The J segment lost 0 bases and the V segment lost 4 bases, leaving 4 bases of the junction unmatched. CDR1 and CDR2 (germline): SGHRS, YFSETQ. The CDR3 runs 15 residues. The CDR3 sequence is CASSVREGSTDTQYF. The CDR3 DNA is TGCGCCAGCAGCGTACGGGAGGGGAGCACAGATACGCAGTATTTT.

The CDR3 nucleotides are TGTGCCAGCAGTTACTCGACTAGCGGCACAGATACGCAGTATTTT. The encoded protein is CASSYSTSGTDTQYF. The chain is built from TRBV6-6 and TRBJ2-3, with 8 bases lining up with TRBD2. After removal of 0 bases from V and 1 base from J, the junction contained 0 bases not matched to a gene. Germline CDR1 reads MNHNY; CDR2 reads SVGAGI (reference sequence). There are 15 residues in the CDR3.

The chain couples TRBV12-3 or TRBV12-4 to TRBJ1-2, with D unclear. The V and J ends lost 1 base and 8 bases respectively, with 11 bases between them. This CDR3 contains 13 residues. The CDR3 loop reads CASSLGSGRGYTF. The DNA for the CDR3 is TGTGCCAGCAGTTTAGGGTCCGGTAGGGGCTACACCTTC.

The count of this clone is one. The chain links TRBV9 to TRBJ2-3; TRBD2 matches 10 bases. Germline CDR1 reads SGDLS; CDR2 reads YYNGEE. This CDR3 has 17 amino acids. Unmatched junction bases numbered 7, after V lost 0 bases and J lost 3 bases. The CDR3 here is CASSVGASGGLTDTQYF. The CDR3 bases are TGTGCCAGCAGCGTAGGAGCTAGCGGGGGCCTGACAGATACGCAGTATTTT.

In DNA form, the CDR3 reads TGTGCCAGCAGGGACTCGGGACTACCGAACGGCAATGAGCAGTTCTTC. This translates into CASRDSGLPNGNEQFF. This chain connects TRBV6-6 to TRBJ2-1; 7 nucleotides align to TRBD2. CDR3 length: 16 amino acids. The V gene's germline CDR1 is MNHNY and CDR2 SVGAGI (reference sequence). The V and J ends lost 6 bases and 6 bases, in that order; junction bases with no gene match: 14.

The chain links TRBV11-2 to TRBJ2-7; D remains unclear. Germline lookup yields CDR1 SGHAT and CDR2 FQNNGV. V gave up 6 bases and J gave up 5 bases, with 20 bases separating them. The CDR3 covers 15 residues. For the CDR3, the DNA is TGTGCCAGCAGTCTTTTCGGGCCCCTTGGTAACGAGCAGTACTTC. Translating gives CASSLFGPLGNEQYF.

The gene calls are TRBV5-1 and TRBJ1-1; 7 nucleotides line up with TRBD1. The CDR3 runs to 14 residues. The V segment lost 5 bases and the J segment 4 bases; nucleotides outside the gene matches: 8. The V gene's germline CDR1 is SGHRS and CDR2 YFSETQ. The CDR3 DNA follows: TGCGCCAGCAGGGCAGGGGGGCGTGTCACTGAAGCTTTCTTT. The encoded protein is CASRAGGRVTEAFF. Combining the CDR3 with reference TRBV5-1 and TRBJ1-1 gives the whole variable domain KAGVTQTPRYLIKTRGQQVTLSCSPISGHRSVSWYQQTPGQGLQFLFEYFSETQRNKGNFPGRFSGRQFSNSRSEMNVSTLELGDSALYLCASRAGGRVTEAFFGQGTRLTVV.

The CDR3 protein is CASSLLGAGGYTF. CDR3 DNA sequence: TGTGCCAGCAGTTTGTTGGGGGCAGGGGGCTACACCTTC. V and J are TRBV28 and TRBJ1-2; D possibly corresponds to TRBD1 (6 bases). The CDR3 covers 13 residues. Trimming removed 3 bases at V and 8 bases at J, with 13 bases between. Per germline, CDR1 MDHEN and CDR2 SYDVKM.

The V call is TRBV5-1, the J call TRBJ2-7; D uncertain. Trimming removed 0 bases at V and 5 bases at J, with 21 bases between. Germline CDR1 is SGHRS and CDR2 is YFSETQ. The CDR3 has 17 amino acids. This CDR3 is CASSLGLSSDGSNEQYF. CDR3 nucleotide sequence: TGCGCCAGCAGCTTGGGATTGTCTTCGGACGGGTCGAACGAGCAGTACTTC.

V and J are TRBV2 and TRBJ2-5, with TRBD2 identical over 8 bases. Germline CDR1 SNHLY, CDR2 FYNNEI. The CDR3 sequence is 19 residues long. The ends lost 6 bases at V and 2 bases at J; junction bases unmatched: 20. The CDR3 DNA follows: TGTGCCAGCAGACCGCTCCCGTCGGGTGTCAGCGGGGGACAAGAGACCCAGTACTTC. Residues: CASRPLPSGVSGGQETQYF.

CDR3 bases: TGTGCCAGCAGTTTTTCGGGCACTGAAGCTTTCTTT. Its protein is CASSFSGTEAFF. The rearrangement uses TRBV12-3 or TRBV12-4 and TRBJ1-1, with no clear D. The CDR3 consists of 12 residues. The ends were cut back, 3 bases at V and 4 bases at J, with 6 bases in the middle.

The V call is TRBV5-6, the J call TRBJ2-3, with a weak D call TRBD1 (5 bases). CDR3 length: 12 residues. Trimming took 1 base from V and 5 from J, leaving 5 bases between them. Germline-derived CDR1 and CDR2 are SGHDT and YYEEEE. The CDR3 is CASSLTGDTQYF. In DNA, the CDR3 is TGTGCCAGCAGCTTGACAGGAGATACGCAGTATTTT.

This chain joins TRBV3-1 (or the pseudogene TRBV3-2) and TRBJ1-1; weak D call: TRBD1 (5 bases). This CDR3 comprises 14 residues. Germline lookup yields CDR1 LGHDT and CDR2 YNNKEL (reference sequence). Trimming removed 3 bases at V and 0 bases at J, with 8 bases between. The CDR3 DNA follows: TGTGCCAGCAGCCAGCGGGACCTGAACACTGAAGCTTTCTTT. Translated: CASSQRDLNTEAFF.

A remark on this clone: The sample holds other DNA sequences that translate to the same CDR3. The chain couples TRBV18 to TRBJ2-2; 10 bases are shared with TRBD1. This CDR3 region has 16 residues. Germline V gene lookup returns CDR1 KGHSH and CDR2 LQKENI. After removal of 2 bases from V and 1 base from J, the junction contained 1 base not matched to a gene. In DNA form, the CDR3 reads TGTGCCAGCTCACCAGGGGACAGGGGGAACACCGGGGAGCTGTTTTTT. Residues: CASSPGDRGNTGELFF.